The subject of this entry is one T cell receptor beta chain. This record belongs to a study of shared clonotypes between healthy human individuals. Sequencing used immunoSEQ multiplex PCR; TCRdb keeps in-frame clones, though not all of them. The sample carries about 680,000 clones, about 91% recorded once. CD45RO-negative CD8 cells positively selected for CCR7 made up the naive population, which excluded terminally differentiated effector memory CD45RA+ cells. V lost 8 bases to trimming and J lost 8 bases, with 13 bases between them. The CDR3 has 12 residues. CDR1 and CDR2 from the germline V gene are SGHAT and FQNNGV.

The chain couples TRBV11-2 to TRBJ2-1; D is possibly TRBD2 (6 bases). This clonotype originated in a man aged 25-40 years in good health. Material: naive CD8+ T cells sorted from blood. The chain's CDR3 is CASGRSIDEQFF. As DNA, the CDR3 is TGTGCCAGCGGGAGGTCTATCGATGAGCAGTTCTTC.